One sample yielded the 16 T cell receptor beta chains listed below, sequenced in a study of early T cells in non-severe SARS-CoV-2 infection. TCRdb analysed the 5' RACE reads with MiXCR anew, one entry per CDR3 protein. This table has just over 95,000 distinct CDR3 sequences, around 10% appearing once. The material sequenced was whole blood, taken at baseline. These receptors all stem from an adult who was a healthcare worker with PCR-confirmed SARS-CoV-2 infection or an uninfected control (not recorded which).

The rearrangement joins TRBV5-6 to TRBJ2-1; weak D call: TRBD2 (5 bases). CDR1 SGHDT and CDR2 YYEEEE come from the germline V gene. V was pared by 0 bases and J by 3 bases, with 7 bases between. This CDR3 has 14 amino acids. CDR3 protein: CASSLGGVYNEQFF. CDR3 DNA sequence: TGTGCCAGCAGCTTGGGGGGAGTCTACAATGAGCAGTTCTTC.

This clonotype has just a few counts. The chain uses TRBV7-2 and TRBJ2-7; D could derive from TRBD1 or TRBD2 (5 bases each). The CDR3 covers 13 residues. Per germline, CDR1 SGHTA and CDR2 FQGNSA. Trimming removed 5 bases at V and 4 bases at J, with 12 bases between. This CDR3 reads CASSAFEGYEQYF. The CDR3 DNA reads TGTGCCAGCAGCGCCTTCGAGGGGTACGAGCAGTACTTC.

About this clonotype: A much more abundant neighbour one base away suggests this may be a read error. The chain couples TRBV2 to TRBJ2-2, with D perhaps matching TRBD2 (6 bases). The CDR3 consists of 14 residues. Germline CDR1 reads SNHLY; CDR2 reads FYNNEI. In DNA form, the CDR3 reads TGTACCAGCACCCCAGGGACTGGAACCGGGGAGCTGTTTTTT. Its protein is CTSTPGTGTGELFF.

The sample holds a few counts of this clonotype. The rearrangement links TRBV7-6 to TRBJ2-2; a possible D gene is TRBD1 (5 bases). Trimming cost V 3 bases and J 6 bases, with 17 bases left between them. This CDR3 region has 16 residues. Germline V gene sequence: CDR1 SGHVS, CDR2 FNYEAQ. DNA of the CDR3: TGTGCCAGCAGCTTTTCCGAGGACACGGTGGCCGGGGAGCTGTTTTTT. Translated: CASSFSEDTVAGELFF.

This chain uses TRBV7-2 with TRBJ2-7; D ambiguous. Germline V gene data show CDR1 as SGHTA and CDR2 as FQGNSA. This CDR3 comprises 15 residues. The V end was cut by 5 bases, the J end by 2 bases, with 16 bases between. The CDR3 DNA follows: TGTGCCAGCAGCATCTGGGGTCTCGGAACCTACGAGCAGTACTTC. Encoded protein: CASSIWGLGTYEQYF.

The chain employs TRBV6-2 or TRBV6-3 and TRBJ1-1, with TRBD1 matching 10 bases. After removal of 5 bases from V and 6 bases from J, the junction contained 9 bases not matched to a gene. This CDR3 spans 15 amino acids. From germline, CDR1 is MNHEY and CDR2 SVGEGT. The CDR3 loop is CASSHPGQGSAEAFF. CDR3 nucleotide sequence: TGTGCCAGCAGTCATCCGGGACAGGGGAGCGCTGAAGCTTTCTTT.

This clonotype has at least ten counts. Here the CDR3 reads CASSLNGLGGETQYF. DNA for the CDR3: TGTGCCAGCAGCTTAAATGGACTAGGGGGAGAGACCCAGTACTTC. The chain uses TRBV7-3 and TRBJ2-5; D is possibly TRBD2 (7 bases). Germline V gives CDR1 SGHTA, CDR2 FQGTGA. The CDR3 extends over 15 amino acids. Between the trimmed V and J ends, which lost 1 base and 4 bases, there was a span of 13 bases. The whole variable domain, filled in from reference TRBV7-3 and TRBJ2-5, reads GAGVSQTPSNKVTEKGKYVELRCDPISGHTALYWYRQSLGQGPEFLIYFQGTGAADDSGLPNDRFFAVRPEGSVSTLKIQRTERGDSAVYLCASSLNGLGGETQYFGPGTRLLVL.

This clonotype was found a few times. The rearrangement joins TRBV11-2 to TRBJ2-1, with 14 positions matching TRBD2. The length of the CDR3 is 17 residues. Germline V CDR1 and CDR2: SGHAT, FQNNGV. With V trimmed by 0 bases and J by 13 bases, 11 bases remained unmatched. CDR3 sequence (DNA): TGTGCCAGCAGCTTAGATGGAATGGGGACTAGCGGGAGTGGCCAGTTCTTC. Amino acids: CASSLDGMGTSGSGQFF. Full variable domain (missing parts from reference TRBV11-2 and TRBJ2-1): EAGVAQSPRYKIIEKRQSVAFWCNPISGHATLYWYQQILGQGPKLLIQFQNNGVVDDSQLPKDRFSAERLKGVDSTLKIQPAKLEDSAVYLCASSLDGMGTSGSGQFFGPGTRLTVL.

This clonotype occurred a few times. The chain links TRBV19 to TRBJ2-5; maybe TRBD1 (7 bases). The V gene lost 3 bases and the J gene lost 2 bases, with 13 bases spanning the gap. Germline V CDR1 and CDR2: LNHDA, SQIVND (reference sequence). The CDR3 has 15 residues. In DNA form, the CDR3 reads TGTGCCAGTAGTATGGAGGGGACAGAACAAGAGACCCAGTACTTC. It codes for CASSMEGTEQETQYF.

The chain is built from TRBV29-1 and TRBJ2-2; 11 bases align to TRBD2. The CDR3 covers 14 residues. Per germline, CDR1 SQVTM and CDR2 ANQGSEA. The V segment lost 7 bases and the J segment 3 bases; nucleotides outside the gene matches: 4. This CDR3 is CSAKLAGDTGELFF. Here the CDR3 DNA reads TGCAGCGCTAAACTAGCGGGAGACACCGGGGAGCTGTTTTTT.

The chain couples TRBV12-3 or TRBV12-4 to TRBJ1-1; D is unresolved. The V gene lost 6 bases and the J gene lost 6 bases, with 8 bases spanning the gap. The CDR3 spans 11 residues. The CDR3 nucleotides are TGTGCCAGCAGCCGGCACCCTGAAGCTTTCTTT. Translating gives CASSRHPEAFF.

This clonotype was seen more than once but under ten times. The J gene is TRBJ2-2, the V gene TRBV7-8; D gene ambiguous. Germline-derived CDR1 and CDR2 are SGHVS and FQNEAQ. The CDR3 covers 13 residues. The V end lost 0 bases, the J end lost 7 bases, and 6 bases lay between the germline ends. CDR3 amino acids: CASSLASYGELFF. CDR3 sequence (DNA): TGTGCCAGCAGCTTAGCTTCTTACGGGGAGCTGTTTTTT.

The sample holds a few counts of this clonotype. The V gene is TRBV12-3 or TRBV12-4, the J gene TRBJ2-4, with 9 bases matching TRBD2. The trim removed 5 bases at V and 0 bases at J, leaving 8 bases unmatched. The CDR3 has 17 amino acids. CDR3 coding DNA: TGTGCCAGCAGTGAATTAGCGGGGGACCGAGCCAAAAACATTCAGTACTTC. It encodes CASSELAGDRAKNIQYF.

CDR3 loop: CSAASGGQHTQYF. DNA of the CDR3: TGCAGTGCCGCTAGCGGGGGGCAACATACGCAGTATTTT. The genes are TRBV20-1 and TRBJ2-3; 11 nucleotides agree with TRBD2. CDR1 is DFQATT, CDR2 SNEGSKA, per germline (reference sequence). V was pared by 6 bases and J by 7 bases, with 6 bases of the junction left unmatched. The CDR3 spans 13 residues.

The chain joins TRBV29-1 to TRBJ2-7, with D perhaps matching TRBD1 (5 bases). Per germline, CDR1 SQVTM and CDR2 ANQGSEA. V was clipped by 1 base and J by 2 bases, with 12 bases between them. CDR3 length: 14 residues. The CDR3 region is CSVEAPGSPYEQYF. The CDR3 DNA reads TGCAGCGTTGAAGCGCCAGGGTCTCCCTACGAGCAGTACTTC.

This chain links TRBV30 with TRBJ1-4; 8 bases fit TRBD1. CDR3 length: 14 amino acids. The V segment lost 5 bases and the J segment 7 bases; nucleotides outside the gene matches: 9. Germline lookup yields CDR1 GTSNPN and CDR2 SVGIG (reference sequence). The CDR3 DNA reads TGTGCCTGGGGGGAAGGGACAGGCGGTGAAAAACTGTTTTTT. This translates into CAWGEGTGGEKLFF.